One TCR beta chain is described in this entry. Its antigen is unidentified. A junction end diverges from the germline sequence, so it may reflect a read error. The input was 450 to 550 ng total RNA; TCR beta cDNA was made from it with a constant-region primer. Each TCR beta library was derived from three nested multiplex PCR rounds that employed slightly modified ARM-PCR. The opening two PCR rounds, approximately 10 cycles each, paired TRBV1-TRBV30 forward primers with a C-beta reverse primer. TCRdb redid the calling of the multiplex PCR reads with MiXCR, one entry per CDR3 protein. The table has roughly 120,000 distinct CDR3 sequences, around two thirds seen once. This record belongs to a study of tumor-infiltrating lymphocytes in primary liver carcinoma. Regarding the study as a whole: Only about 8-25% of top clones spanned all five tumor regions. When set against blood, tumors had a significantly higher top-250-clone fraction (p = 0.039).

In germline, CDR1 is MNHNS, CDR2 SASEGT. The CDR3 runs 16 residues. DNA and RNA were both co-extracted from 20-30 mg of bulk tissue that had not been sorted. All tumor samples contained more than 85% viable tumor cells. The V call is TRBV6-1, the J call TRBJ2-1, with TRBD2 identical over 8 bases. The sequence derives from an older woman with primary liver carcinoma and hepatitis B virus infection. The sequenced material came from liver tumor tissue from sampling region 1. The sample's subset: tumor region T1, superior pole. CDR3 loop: CSSSPGLAGMNNEQFF. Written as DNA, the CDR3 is TGTTCCAGCAGTCCAGGACTAGCTGGAATGAACAATGAGCAGTTCTTC.